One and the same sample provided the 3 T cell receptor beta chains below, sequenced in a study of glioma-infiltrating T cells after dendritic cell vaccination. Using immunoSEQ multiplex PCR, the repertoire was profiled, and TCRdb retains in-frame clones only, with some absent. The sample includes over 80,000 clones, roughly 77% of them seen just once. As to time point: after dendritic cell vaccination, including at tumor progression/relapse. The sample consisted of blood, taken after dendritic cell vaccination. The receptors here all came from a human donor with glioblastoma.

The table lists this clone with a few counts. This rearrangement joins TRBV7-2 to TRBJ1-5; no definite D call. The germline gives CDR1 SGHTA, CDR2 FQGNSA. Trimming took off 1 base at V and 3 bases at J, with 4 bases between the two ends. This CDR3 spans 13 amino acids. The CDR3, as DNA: TGTGCCAGCAGCTTAGGGCCCAATCAGCCCCAGCATTTT. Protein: CASSLGPNQPQHF.

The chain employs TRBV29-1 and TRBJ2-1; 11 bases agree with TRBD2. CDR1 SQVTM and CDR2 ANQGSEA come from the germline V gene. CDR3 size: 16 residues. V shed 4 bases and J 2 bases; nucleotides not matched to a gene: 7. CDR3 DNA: TGCAGCGTTGCTCGGAGACTAGCGGGGACCTACAATGAGCAGTTCTTC. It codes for CSVARRLAGTYNEQFF.

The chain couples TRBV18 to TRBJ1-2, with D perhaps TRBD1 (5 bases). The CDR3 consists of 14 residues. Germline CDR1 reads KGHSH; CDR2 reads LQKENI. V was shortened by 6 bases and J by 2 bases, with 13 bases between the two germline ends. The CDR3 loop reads CASSPGGGNYGYTF. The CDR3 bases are TGTGCCAGCTCCCCCGGGGGGGGAAACTATGGCTACACCTTC.